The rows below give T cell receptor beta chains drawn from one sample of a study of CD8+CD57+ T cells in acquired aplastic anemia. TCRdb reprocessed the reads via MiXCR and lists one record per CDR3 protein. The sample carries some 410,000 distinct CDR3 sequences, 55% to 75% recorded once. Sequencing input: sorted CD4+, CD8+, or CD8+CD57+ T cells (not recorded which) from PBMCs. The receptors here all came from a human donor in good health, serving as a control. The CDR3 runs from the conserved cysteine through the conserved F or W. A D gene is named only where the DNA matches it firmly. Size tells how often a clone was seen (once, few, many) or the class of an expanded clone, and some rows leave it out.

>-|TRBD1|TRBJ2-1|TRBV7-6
CASSIRGPAYHEQFF
TGTGCTAGCAGCATTAGGGGGCCAGCCTACCATGAGCAGTTCTTC
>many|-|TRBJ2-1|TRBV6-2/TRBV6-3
CASSVTRHEQFF
TGTGCCAGCAGCGTAACTCGCCATGAGCAGTTCTTC
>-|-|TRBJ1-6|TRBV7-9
CATMDGPGTPLHF
TGTGCCACCATGGACGGACCAGGGACACCCCTCCACTTT
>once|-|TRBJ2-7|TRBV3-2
CASSQLNRASGEQYF
TGTGCCAGCAGCCAATTAAACAGGGCATCGGGGGAGCAGTACTTC
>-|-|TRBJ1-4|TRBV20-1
CSARGEARDKKLFF
TGCAGTGCTAGAGGGGAAGCGAGGGACAAAAAACTGTTTTTT
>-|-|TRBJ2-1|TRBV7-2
CASSWVGSAEKFF
TGTGCCAGCAGCTGGGTGGGGTCGGCTGAGAAGTTCTTC
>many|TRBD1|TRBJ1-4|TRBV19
CASNTGALNEKLFF
TGTGCCAGTAACACAGGGGCCCTTAATGAAAAACTGTTTTTT
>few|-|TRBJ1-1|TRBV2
CASSQDRPPNTEAFF
TGTGCCAGCAGCCAGGACAGACCTCCGAACACTGAAGCTTTCTTT
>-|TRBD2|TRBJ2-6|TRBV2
CASKVGGGPFGANVLTF
TGTGCCAGCAAGGTTGGCGGGGGGCCATTCGGGGCCAACGTCCTGACTTTC
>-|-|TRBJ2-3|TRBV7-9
CASSFVTGTDTQYF
TGTGCCAGCAGCTTCGTGACGGGGACAGATACGCAGTATTTT
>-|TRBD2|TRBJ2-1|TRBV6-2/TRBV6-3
CASSYGGGDNEQFF
TGTGCCAGCAGTTACGGGGGGGGAGACAATGAGCAGTTCTTC
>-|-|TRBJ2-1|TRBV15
CATSGRGQADNEQFF
TGTGCCACCAGCGGGAGGGGACAGGCGGACAATGAGCAGTTCTTC
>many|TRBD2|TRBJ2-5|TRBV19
CASSGGGQETQYF
TGTGCCAGTAGTGGGGGGGGCCAAGAGACCCAGTACTTC
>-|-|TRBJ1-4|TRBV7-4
CASRLWGRGERLFF
TGTGCCAGCAGACTGTGGGGAAGAGGTGAGAGACTGTTTTTT
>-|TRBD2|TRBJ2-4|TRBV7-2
CASSLDAGLALAKNIQYW
TGTGCCAGCAGCTTAGACGCGGGACTAGCGCTAGCCAAAAACATTCAGTACTGG
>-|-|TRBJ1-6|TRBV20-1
CSASSGINQPLHF
TGCAGTGCTAGTAGCGGAATCAATCAGCCCCTCCACTTT
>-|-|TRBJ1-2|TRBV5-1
CASSLGRRFTGYTF
TGCGCCAGCAGCTTGGGCAGGAGGTTCACTGGCTACACCTTC
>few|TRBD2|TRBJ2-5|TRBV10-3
CAISDTAGGRETQYF
TGTGCCATCAGTGATACAGCGGGGGGCCGAGAGACCCAGTACTTC
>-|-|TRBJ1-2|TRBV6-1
CASSPAGSGYGYTF
TGTGCCAGCAGCCCCGCGGGAAGCGGCTATGGCTACACCTTC
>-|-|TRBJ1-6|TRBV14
CASSRQPGGSTDNF
TGTGCCAGCAGCCGACAGCCGGGGGGTTCCACAGATAACTTT
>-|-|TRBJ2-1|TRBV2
CATTRGEGVHEQFF
TGTGCCACCACCAGAGGGGAGGGGGTCCATGAGCAGTTCTTC
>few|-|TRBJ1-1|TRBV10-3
CAIRAETNTEAFF
TGTGCCATCAGGGCGGAAACGAACACTGAAGCTTTCTTT
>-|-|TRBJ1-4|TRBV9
CASSLGAESSEKLFF
TGTGCCAGCAGCTTGGGGGCAGAGAGTAGTGAAAAACTGTTTTTT
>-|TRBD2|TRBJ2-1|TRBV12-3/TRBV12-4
CASIRSGGDLNNEQFF
TGTGCCAGCATTCGTAGCGGGGGTGACCTGAACAATGAGCAGTTCTTC
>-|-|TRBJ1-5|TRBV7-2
CASSSQGRDKSRHF
TGTGCCAGCAGCTCCCAGGGAAGGGATAAGTCCCGGCATTTT
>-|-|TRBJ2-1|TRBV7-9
CAGSLGVADTEEFF
TGTGCCGGAAGCTTGGGCGTAGCGGACACTGAGGAGTTCTTC
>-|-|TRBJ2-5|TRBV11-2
CASSLWREIEETQYF
TGTGCCAGCAGCTTATGGCGAGAGATTGAGGAGACCCAGTACTTC
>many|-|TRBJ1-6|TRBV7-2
CASRRTVYSPLHF
TGTGCCAGCAGACGGACGGTTTACTCACCCCTCCACTTT
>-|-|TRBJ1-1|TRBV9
CASPNYTEAFFGPFF
-
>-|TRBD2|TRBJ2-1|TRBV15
CATSSTRLAGGQNEPFF
TGTGCCACCAGCAGCACCAGACTAGCGGGGGGGCAGAATGAGCCTTTCTTC
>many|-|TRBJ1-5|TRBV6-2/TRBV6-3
CASSYEGGISNQPQHF
TGTGCCAGCAGTTACGAGGGGGGGATTAGCAATCAGCCCCAGCATTTT
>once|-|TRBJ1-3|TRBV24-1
CATSDPRATSNTIYF
TGTGCCACCAGTGATCCCCGGGCCACGAGTAACACCATATATTTT
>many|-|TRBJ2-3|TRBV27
CASSPLRGAGKDTQYF
TGTGCCAGCAGTCCCCTAAGGGGGGCGGGTAAGGATACGCAGTATTTT
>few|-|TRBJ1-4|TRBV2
CASRGPQGYKLFF
TGTGCCAGCAGGGGGCCGCAGGGTTACAAACTGTTTTTT
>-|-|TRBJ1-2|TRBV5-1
CASSLEDYGYGYTF
TGCGCCAGCAGCTTGGAAGACTATGGCTATGGCTACACCTTC
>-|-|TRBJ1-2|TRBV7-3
CASSLPDTDTQYIF
TGTGCCAGCAGCTTACCGGATACAGATACGCAGTACATTTTC
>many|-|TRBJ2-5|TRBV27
CASSPLGTSRETQYF
TGTGCCAGCAGTCCGCTCGGGACCTCACGGGAGACCCAGTACTTC
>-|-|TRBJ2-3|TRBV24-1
CATSDSRRGTDTQYF
TGTGCCACCAGTGATTCAAGGCGGGGCACAGATACGCAGTATTTT
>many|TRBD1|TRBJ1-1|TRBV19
CASSIVDQGGSAEAFF
TGTGCCAGTAGTATTGTGGATCAGGGGGGTAGCGCTGAAGCTTTCTTT
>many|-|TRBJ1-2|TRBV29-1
CSVSGTLANYGYTF
TGCAGCGTTTCCGGGACATTGGCTAACTATGGCTACACCTTC
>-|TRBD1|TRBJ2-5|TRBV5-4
CASSWDSRNYF
TGTGCCAGCAGCTGGGACAGCCGTAACTACTTC
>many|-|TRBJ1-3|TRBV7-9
CASSKRTGNTIYF
TGTGCCAGCAGCAAACGGACTGGAAACACCATATATTTT
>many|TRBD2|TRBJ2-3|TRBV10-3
CAISDGLAGVDTQYF
TGTGCCATCAGTGATGGGCTAGCGGGGGTAGATACGCAGTATTTT
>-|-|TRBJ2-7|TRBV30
CAWRETVPYEQYF
TGTGCCTGGAGGGAGACGGTCCCCTACGAGCAGTACTTC
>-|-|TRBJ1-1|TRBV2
CASSPPLVRGAFF
TGTGCCAGCAGCCCGCCTCTAGTTCGGGGGGCTTTCTTT
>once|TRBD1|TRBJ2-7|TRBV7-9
CASSSEGAWGEQYF
TGTGCCAGCAGCTCCGAGGGGGCGTGGGGCGAGCAGTACTTC
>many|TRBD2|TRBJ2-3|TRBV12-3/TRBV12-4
CASVTGLGYTDTQYF
TGTGCCAGCGTCACGGGACTAGGATACACAGATACGCAGTATTTT
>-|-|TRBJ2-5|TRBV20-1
CSARDLGGEETQCF
TGCAGTGCTAGGGATTTGGGGGGCGAAGAGACCCAGTGCTTC
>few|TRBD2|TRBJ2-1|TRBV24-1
CATQRLAGSGNEQFF
TGTGCCACCCAAAGACTAGCGGGCTCGGGGAATGAGCAGTTCTTC
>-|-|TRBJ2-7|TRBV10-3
CAIEGNGSYGQYF
TGTGCCATCGAGGGTAACGGATCCTACGGGCAGTACTTC
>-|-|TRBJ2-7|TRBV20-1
CSAMTGHPTQYF
TGCAGTGCTATGACAGGACACCCCACGCAGTACTTC
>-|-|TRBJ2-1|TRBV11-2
CASSCAPIISSYNEQFF
TGTGCCAGCAGCTGTGCTCCTATAATAAGCTCCTACAATGAGCAGTTCTTC
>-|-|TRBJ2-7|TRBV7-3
CASSRQPAEQYF
TGTGCCAGCAGCCGCCAACCAGCCGAGCAGTACTTC
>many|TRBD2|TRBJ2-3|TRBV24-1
CATSDSRTSGATDTQYF
TGTGCCACCAGTGATTCCCGGACTAGCGGGGCTACAGATACGCAGTATTTT
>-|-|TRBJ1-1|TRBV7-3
CASTTTTQVGAFF
TGTGCTAGCACCACTACCACACAGGTAGGAGCTTTCTTT
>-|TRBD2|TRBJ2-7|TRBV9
CASSLGRAYEEYF
TGTGCCAGCAGTTTAGGGAGGGCATACGAGGAGTACTTC